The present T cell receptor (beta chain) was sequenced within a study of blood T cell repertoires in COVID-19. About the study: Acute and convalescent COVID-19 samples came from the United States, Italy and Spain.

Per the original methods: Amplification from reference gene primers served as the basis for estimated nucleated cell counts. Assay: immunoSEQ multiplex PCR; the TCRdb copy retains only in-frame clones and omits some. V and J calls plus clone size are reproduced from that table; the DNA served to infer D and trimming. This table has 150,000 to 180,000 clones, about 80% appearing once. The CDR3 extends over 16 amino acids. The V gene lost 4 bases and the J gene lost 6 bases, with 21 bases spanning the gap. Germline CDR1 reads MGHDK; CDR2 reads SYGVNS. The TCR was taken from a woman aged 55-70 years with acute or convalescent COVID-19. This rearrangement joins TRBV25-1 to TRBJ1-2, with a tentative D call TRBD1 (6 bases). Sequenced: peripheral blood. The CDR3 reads CASSGPRQDQWDGYTF. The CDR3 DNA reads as TGTGCCAGCAGTGGTCCTAGACAGGACCAATGGGATGGCTACACCTTC.